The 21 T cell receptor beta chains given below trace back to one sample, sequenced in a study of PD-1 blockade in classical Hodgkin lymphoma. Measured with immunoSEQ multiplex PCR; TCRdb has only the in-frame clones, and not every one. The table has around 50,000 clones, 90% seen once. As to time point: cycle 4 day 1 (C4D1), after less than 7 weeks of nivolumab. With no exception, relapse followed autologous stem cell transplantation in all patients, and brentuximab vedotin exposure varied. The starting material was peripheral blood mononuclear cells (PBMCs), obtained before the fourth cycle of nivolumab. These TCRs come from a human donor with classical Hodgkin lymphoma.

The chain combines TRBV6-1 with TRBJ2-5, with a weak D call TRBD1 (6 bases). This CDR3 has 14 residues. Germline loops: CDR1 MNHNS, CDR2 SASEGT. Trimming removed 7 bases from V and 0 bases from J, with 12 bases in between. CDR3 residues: CASKGGPYQETQYF. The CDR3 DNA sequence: TGTGCCAGCAAAGGGGGACCGTACCAAGAGACCCAGTACTTC.

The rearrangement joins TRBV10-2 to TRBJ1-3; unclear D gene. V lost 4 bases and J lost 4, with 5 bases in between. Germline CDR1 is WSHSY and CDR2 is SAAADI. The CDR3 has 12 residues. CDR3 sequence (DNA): TGCGCCAGCAGTGGTTGGGGAAACACCATATATTTT. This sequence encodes CASSGWGNTIYF.

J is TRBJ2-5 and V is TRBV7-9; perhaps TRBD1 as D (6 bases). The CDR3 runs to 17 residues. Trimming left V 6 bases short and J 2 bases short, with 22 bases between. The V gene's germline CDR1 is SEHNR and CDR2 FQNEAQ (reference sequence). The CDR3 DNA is TGTGCCAGCAGACAAAAGGGGGATACGGGACCACAAGAGACCCAGTACTTC. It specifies CASRQKGDTGPQETQYF.

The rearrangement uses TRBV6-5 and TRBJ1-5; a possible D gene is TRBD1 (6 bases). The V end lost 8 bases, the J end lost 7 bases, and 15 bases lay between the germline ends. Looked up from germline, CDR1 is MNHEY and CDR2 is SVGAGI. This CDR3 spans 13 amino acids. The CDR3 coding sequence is TGTGCCAGCGGCAGGGGAAATGGACAGCCCCAGCATTTT. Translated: CASGRGNGQPQHF.

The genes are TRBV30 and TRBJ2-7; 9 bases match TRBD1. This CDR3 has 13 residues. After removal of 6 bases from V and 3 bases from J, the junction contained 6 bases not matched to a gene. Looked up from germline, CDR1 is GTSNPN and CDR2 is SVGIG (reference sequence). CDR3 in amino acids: CACRGQGLYEQYF. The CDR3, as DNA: TGTGCCTGCCGGGGACAGGGTCTCTACGAGCAGTACTTC.

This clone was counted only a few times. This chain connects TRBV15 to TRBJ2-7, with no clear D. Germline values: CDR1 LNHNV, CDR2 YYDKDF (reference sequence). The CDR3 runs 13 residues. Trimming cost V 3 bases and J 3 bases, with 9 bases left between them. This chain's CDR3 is CATSSPKGYEQYF. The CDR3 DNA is TGTGCCACCAGCAGTCCAAAAGGCTACGAGCAGTACTTC. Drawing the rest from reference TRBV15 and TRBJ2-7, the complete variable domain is DAMVIQNPRYQVTQFGKPVTLSCSQTLNHNVMYWYQQKSSQAPKLLFHYYDKDFNNEADTPDNFQSRRPNTSFCFLDIRSPGLGDTAMYLCATSSPKGYEQYFGPGTRLTVT.

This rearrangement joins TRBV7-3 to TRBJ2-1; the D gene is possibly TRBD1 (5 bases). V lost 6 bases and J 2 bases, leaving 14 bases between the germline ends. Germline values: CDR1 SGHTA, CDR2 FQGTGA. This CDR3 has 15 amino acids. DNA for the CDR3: TGTGCCAGCAGTCCCAGGGTAGGGGCCTACAATGAGCAGTTCTTC. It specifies CASSPRVGAYNEQFF.

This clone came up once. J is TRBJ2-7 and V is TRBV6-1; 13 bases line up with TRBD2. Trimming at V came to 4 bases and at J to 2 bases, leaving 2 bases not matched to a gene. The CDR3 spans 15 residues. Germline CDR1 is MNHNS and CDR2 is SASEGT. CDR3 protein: CASSAGLAGAYEQYF. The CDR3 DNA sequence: TGTGCCAGCAGTGCCGGACTAGCGGGAGCCTACGAGCAGTACTTC.

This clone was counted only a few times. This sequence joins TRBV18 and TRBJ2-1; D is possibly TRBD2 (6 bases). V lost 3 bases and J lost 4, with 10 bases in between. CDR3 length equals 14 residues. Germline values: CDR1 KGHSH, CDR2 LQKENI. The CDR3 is CASSPQRAYNEQFF. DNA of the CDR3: TGTGCCAGCTCACCCCAGCGGGCTTACAATGAGCAGTTCTTC.

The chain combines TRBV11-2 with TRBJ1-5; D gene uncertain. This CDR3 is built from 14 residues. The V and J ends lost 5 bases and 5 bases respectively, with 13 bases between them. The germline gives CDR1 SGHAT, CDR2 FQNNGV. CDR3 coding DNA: TGTGCCAGCAGCCACTACATCGGGGATCAGCCCCAGCATTTT. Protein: CASSHYIGDQPQHF.

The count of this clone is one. This chain's CDR3 is CASSQETREWTDTQYF. The DNA of the CDR3 is TGCGCCAGCAGCCAAGAAACAAGGGAATGGACAGATACGCAGTATTTT. The chain combines TRBV4-1 with TRBJ2-3; D is undetermined. Trimming took off 0 bases at V and 3 bases at J, with 13 bases between the two ends. Per germline, CDR1 MGHRA and CDR2 YSYEKL. This CDR3 comprises 16 residues.

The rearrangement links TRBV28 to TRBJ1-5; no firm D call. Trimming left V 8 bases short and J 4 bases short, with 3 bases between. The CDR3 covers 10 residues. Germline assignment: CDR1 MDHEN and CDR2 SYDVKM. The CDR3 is CASGNQPQHF. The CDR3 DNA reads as TGTGCCAGCGGAAATCAGCCCCAGCATTTT.

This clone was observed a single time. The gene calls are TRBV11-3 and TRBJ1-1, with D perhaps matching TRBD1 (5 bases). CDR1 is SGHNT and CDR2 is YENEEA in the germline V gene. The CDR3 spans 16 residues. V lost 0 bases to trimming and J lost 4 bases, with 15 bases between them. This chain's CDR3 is CASSLDLGVRPTEAFF. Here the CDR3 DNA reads TGTGCCAGCAGCTTAGATCTGGGGGTTCGTCCCACTGAAGCTTTCTTT.

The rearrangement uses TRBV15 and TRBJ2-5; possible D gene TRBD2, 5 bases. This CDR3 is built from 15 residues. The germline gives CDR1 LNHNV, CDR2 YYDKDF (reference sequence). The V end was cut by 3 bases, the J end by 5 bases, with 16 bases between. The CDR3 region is CATSSLLTPGETQYF. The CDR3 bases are TGTGCCACCAGCAGTCTACTTACCCCGGGGGAGACCCAGTACTTC.

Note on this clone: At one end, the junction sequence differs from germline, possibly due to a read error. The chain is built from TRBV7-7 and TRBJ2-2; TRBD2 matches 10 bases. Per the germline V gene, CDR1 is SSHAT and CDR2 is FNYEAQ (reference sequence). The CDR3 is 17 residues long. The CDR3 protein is CASSLRLAGVGTGELFF. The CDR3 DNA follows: TGTGCTAGCAGCTTAAGGCTAGCGGGAGTCGGGACCGGGGAGCTGTTTTTT.

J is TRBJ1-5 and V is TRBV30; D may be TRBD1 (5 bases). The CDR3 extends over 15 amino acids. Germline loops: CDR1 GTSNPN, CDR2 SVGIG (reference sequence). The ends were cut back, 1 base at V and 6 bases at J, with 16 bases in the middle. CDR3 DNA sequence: TGTGCCTGGAGTGCACCCAAGGGGCCTGGTCAGCCCCAGCATTTT. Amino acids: CAWSAPKGPGQPQHF.

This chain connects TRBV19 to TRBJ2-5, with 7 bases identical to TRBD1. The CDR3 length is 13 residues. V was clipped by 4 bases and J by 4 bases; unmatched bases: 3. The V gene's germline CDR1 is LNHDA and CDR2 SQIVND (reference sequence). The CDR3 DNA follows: TGTGCCAGTAGTACCCGACAGGGAGAGACCCAGTACTTC. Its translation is CASSTRQGETQYF.

The CDR3 is CASSNLAASYNEQFF. Here the CDR3 DNA reads TGTGCCAGCTCAAATCTAGCGGCTTCCTACAATGAGCAGTTCTTC. This chain uses TRBV18 with TRBJ2-1, with 7 bases identical to TRBD2. The CDR3 runs to 15 residues. Trimming at V came to 5 bases and at J to 1 base, leaving 5 bases not matched to a gene. Germline CDR1 reads KGHSH; CDR2 reads LQKENI.

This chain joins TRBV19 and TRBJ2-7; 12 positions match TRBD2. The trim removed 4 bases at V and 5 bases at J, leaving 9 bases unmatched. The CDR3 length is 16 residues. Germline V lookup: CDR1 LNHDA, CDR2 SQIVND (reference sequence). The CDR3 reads CASSTQRTSGNHEQYF. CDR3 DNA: TGTGCCAGTAGTACCCAGAGGACTAGCGGGAACCACGAGCAGTACTTC.

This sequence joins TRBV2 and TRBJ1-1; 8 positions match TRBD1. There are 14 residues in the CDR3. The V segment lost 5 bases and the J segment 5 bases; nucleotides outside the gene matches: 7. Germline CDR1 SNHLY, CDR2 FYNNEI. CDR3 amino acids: CASSTQGVGTEAFF. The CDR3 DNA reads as TGTGCCAGCAGTACACAGGGGGTGGGGACTGAAGCTTTCTTT.

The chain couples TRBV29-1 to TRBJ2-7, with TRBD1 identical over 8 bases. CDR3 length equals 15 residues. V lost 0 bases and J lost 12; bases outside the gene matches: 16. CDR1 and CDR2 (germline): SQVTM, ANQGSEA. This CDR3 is CSVEDRVRQGPSRYF. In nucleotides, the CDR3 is TGCAGCGTTGAAGATCGGGTGAGACAGGGGCCCTCGCGGTACTTC.